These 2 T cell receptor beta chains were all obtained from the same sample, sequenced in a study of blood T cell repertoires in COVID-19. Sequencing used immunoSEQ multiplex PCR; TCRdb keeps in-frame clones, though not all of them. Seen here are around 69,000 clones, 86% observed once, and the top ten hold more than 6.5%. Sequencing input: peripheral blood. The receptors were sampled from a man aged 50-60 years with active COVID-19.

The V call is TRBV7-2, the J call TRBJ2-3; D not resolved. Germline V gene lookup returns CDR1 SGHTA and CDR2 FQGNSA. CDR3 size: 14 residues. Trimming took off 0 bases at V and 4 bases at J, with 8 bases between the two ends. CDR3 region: CASSLALFSDTQYF. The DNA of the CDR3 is TGTGCCAGCAGCTTAGCCCTATTTTCAGATACGCAGTATTTT.

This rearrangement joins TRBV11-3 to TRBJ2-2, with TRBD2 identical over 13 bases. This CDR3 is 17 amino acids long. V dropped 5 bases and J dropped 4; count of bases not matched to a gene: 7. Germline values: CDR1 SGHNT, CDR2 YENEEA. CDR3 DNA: TGTGCCAGCAGCCCGGGACTAGCGGGACGTGGCACCGGGGAGCTGTTTTTT. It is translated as CASSPGLAGRGTGELFF.